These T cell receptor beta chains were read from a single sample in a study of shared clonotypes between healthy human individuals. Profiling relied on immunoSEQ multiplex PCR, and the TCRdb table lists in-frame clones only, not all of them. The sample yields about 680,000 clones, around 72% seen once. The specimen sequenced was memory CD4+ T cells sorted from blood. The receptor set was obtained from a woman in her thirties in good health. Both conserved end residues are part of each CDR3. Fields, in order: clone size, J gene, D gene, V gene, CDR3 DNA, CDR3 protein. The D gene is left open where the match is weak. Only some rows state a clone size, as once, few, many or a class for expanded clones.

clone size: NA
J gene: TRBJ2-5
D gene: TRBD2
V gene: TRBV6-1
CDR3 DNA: TGTGCCAGCAATCAGCTAGCGGAAGAGACCCAGTACTTC
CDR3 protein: CASNQLAEETQYF

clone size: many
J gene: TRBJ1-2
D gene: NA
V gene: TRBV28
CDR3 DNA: TGTGCCAGCAGTTTATCGCCCCACGGTAACTATGGCTACACCTTC
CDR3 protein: CASSLSPHGNYGYTF

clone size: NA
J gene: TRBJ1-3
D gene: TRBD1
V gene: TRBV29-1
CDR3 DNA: TGCAGCGTTGGGACAGGGATTGGAAACACCATATATTTT
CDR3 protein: CSVGTGIGNTIYF

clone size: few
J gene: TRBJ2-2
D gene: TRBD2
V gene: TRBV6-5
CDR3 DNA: TGTGCCAGCATACGGCGGGGGGACACCGGGGAGCTGTTTTTT
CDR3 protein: CASIRRGDTGELFF

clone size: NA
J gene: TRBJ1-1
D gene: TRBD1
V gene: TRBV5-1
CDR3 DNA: TGCGCCAGCAGCCAACTACAGGGGGCTATGCGAAACACTGAAGCTTTCTTT
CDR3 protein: CASSQLQGAMRNTEAFF

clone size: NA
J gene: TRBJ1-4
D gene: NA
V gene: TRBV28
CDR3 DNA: TGTGCCAGCAGTTTAGGGCGTGAAAAACTGTTTTTT
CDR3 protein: CASSLGREKLFF

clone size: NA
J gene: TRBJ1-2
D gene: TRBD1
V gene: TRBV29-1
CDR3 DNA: TGCAGCGTTTTGGCTGAGGGACAGGGGGTTTCCACACCCAATGGCTACACCTTC
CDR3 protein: CSVLAEGQGVSTPNGYTF

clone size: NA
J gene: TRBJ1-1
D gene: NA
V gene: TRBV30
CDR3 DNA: TGTGCCGGGTCTGGAGGAGGGCCTGAAGCTTTCTTT
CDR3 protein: CAGSGGGPEAFF

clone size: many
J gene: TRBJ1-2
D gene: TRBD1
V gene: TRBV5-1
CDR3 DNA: TGCGCCAGCAGCACTTGGACAGGTGAAGCTAACTATGGCTACACCTTC
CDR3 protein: CASSTWTGEANYGYTF

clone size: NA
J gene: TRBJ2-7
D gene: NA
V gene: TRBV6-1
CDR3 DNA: TGTGCCAGCAGTGAAACACACCTCTACGAGCAGTACTTC
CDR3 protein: CASSETHLYEQYF

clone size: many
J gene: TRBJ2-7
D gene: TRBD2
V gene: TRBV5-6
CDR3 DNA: TGTGCCAGCAGCTCCACTGGACTAGCGGGAGAGATAACCTACGAGCAGTACTTC
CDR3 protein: CASSSTGLAGEITYEQYF

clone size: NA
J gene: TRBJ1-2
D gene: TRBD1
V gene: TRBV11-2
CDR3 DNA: TGTGCCAGCAGCTCACCCCGGGACAGGGTTGGCTACACCTTC
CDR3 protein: CASSSPRDRVGYTF

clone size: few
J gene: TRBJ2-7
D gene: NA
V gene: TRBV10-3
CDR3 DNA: TGTGCCATCAATGGGAATGCGGCCTACGAGCAGTACTTC
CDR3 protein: CAINGNAAYEQYF

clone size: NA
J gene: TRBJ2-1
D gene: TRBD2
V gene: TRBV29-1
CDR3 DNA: TGCAGCGTTGTGTTTCCTAGCGGGAGCAACAATGAGCAGTTCTTC
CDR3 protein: CSVVFPSGSNNEQFF

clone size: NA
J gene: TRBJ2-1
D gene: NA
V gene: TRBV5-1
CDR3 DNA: TGCGCCAGCAGCTTGGACTCTATTTACAATGAGCAGTTCTTC
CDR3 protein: CASSLDSIYNEQFF

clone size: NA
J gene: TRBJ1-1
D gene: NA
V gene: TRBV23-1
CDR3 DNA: TGCGCCAGGACCGCAACCCAGGCGACACTTGAAGCTTTCTTT
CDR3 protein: CARTATQATLEAFF

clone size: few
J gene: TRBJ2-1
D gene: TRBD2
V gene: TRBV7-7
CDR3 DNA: TGTGCCAGCTCCTCGGGGGGCTACAATGAGCAGTTCTTC
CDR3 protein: CASSSGGYNEQFF

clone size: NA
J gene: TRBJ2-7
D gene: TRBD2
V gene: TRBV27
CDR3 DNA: TGTGCCAGCAGTTCTCCAGCGGGAGGGAGATACGAGCAGTACTTC
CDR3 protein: CASSSPAGGRYEQYF

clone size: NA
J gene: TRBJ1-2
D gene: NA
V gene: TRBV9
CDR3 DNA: TGTGCCAGCAGCAGCCGAGTGGACTATGGCTACACCTTC
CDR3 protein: CASSSRVDYGYTF

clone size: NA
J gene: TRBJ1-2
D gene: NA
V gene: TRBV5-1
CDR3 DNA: TGCGCCAGCAGACCCGGGACGGAGGGAGGCTACACCTTC
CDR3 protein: CASRPGTEGGYTF

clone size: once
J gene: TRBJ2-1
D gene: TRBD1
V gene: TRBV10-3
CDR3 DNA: TGTGCCATCAGTGAAAGGCAGGGGGTTAGGGATGAGCAGTTCTTC
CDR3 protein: CAISERQGVRDEQFF

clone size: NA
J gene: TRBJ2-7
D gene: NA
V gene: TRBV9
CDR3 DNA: TGTGCCAGCAGCGTAGCCACAGGGATCACCTACGAGCAGTACTTC
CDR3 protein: CASSVATGITYEQYF

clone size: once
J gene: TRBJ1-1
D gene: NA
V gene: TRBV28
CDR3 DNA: TGTGCCAGCAGTAAACCCAGAGGTAACACTGAAGCTTTCTTT
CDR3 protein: CASSKPRGNTEAFF

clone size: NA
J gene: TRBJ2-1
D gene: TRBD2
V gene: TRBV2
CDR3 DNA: TGTGCCAGCACCGGGACTAGCGCATCCTACAATGAGCAGTTCTTC
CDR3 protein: CASTGTSASYNEQFF

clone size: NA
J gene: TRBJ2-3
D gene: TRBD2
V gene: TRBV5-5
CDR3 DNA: TGTGCCAGCAGCCCGGCGGGAGACCGCACAGATACGCAGTATTTT
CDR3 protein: CASSPAGDRTDTQYF

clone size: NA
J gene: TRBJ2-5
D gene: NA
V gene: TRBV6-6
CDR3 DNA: TGTGCCAGCAGTCCACCTCTAGAGACCCAGTACTTC
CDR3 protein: CASSPPLETQYF

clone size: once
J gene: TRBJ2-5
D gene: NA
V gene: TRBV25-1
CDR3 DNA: TGTGCCAGCAGTGAATATCATGGCAGGGTAGGAGAGACCCAGTACTTC
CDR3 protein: CASSEYHGRVGETQYF

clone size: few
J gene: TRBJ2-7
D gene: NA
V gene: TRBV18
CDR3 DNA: TGTGCCAGCTCACCACCGGCCGCTGCCTACGAGCAGTACTTC
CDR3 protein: CASSPPAAAYEQYF

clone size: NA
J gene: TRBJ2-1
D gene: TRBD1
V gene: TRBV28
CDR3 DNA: TGTGCCAGCAGTTTCTCTGGGACAGGGTCCAATGAGCAGTTCTTC
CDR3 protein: CASSFSGTGSNEQFF

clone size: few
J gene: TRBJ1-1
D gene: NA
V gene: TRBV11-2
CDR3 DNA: TGTGCCAGCGGGGGGTGGACTGAAGCTTTCTTT
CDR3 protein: CASGGWTEAFF

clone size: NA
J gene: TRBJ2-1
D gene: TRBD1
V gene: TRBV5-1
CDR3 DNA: TGCGCCAGCAGCCTCGGACAGGGCCTTTCCTACAATGAGCAGTTCTTC
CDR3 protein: CASSLGQGLSYNEQFF

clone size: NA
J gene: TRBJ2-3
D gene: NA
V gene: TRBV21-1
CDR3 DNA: TGTGCCAGCAGCAATAATAGGGGGTGGGCAGATACGCAGTATTTT
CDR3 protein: CASSNNRGWADTQYF

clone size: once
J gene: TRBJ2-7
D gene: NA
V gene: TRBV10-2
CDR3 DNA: TGCGCCAGCAGTATCACAGGGCACGAGCAGTACTTC
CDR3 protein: CASSITGHEQYF

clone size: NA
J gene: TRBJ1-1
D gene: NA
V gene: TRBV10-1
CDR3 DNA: TGCGCCAGCAGTCAGGGTAGGCGAACTGAAGCTTTCTTT
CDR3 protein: CASSQGRRTEAFF

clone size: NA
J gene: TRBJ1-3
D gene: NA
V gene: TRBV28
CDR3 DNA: TGTGCCAGCCACACGTCGAGTCGCTCTGGAAACACCATATATTTT
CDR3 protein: CASHTSSRSGNTIYF

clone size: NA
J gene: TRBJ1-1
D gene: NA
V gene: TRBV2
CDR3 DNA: TGTGCCAGCAGTCAGACAGGTCTTGAAGCTTTCTTT
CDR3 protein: CASSQTGLEAFF

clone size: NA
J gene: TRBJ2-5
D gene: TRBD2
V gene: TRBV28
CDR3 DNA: TGTGCCAGCAGTTCCCAGGGAGGGGCGTATCGGGAGACCCAGTACTTC
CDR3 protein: CASSSQGGAYRETQYF

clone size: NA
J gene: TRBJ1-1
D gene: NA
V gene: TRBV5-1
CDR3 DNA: TGCGCCAGCAGCTTGACTTATCTGAACACTGAAGCTTTCTTT
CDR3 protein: CASSLTYLNTEAFF

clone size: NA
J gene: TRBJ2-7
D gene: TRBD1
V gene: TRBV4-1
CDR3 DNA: TGCGCCAGCAGCCAAACCGGACAGGGCTCCTACGAGCAGTACTTC
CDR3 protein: CASSQTGQGSYEQYF

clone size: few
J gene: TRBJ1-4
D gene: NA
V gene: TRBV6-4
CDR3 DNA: TGTGCCAGCAGGGGTGCGGCTAATGAAAAACTGTTTTTT
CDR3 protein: CASRGAANEKLFF

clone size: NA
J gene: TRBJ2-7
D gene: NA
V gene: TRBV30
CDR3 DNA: TGTGCCTGCTACTCTCCGGGTAGCTCCTACGAGCAGTACTTC
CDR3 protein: CACYSPGSSYEQYF

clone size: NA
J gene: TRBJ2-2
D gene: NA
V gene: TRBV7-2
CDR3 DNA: TGTGCCAGCAGCTTAGATCCGGGCAGGGGAAAGCACGGGGAGCTGTTTTTT
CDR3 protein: CASSLDPGRGKHGELFF

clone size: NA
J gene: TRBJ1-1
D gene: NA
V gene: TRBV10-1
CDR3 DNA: TGCGCCACACAGGGTCACGCTTTCTTT
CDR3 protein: CATQGHAFF

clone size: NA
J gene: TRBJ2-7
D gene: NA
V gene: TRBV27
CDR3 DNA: TGTGCCAGCAGTTTTACGGAATATGGATCCTACGAGCAGTACTTC
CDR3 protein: CASSFTEYGSYEQYF

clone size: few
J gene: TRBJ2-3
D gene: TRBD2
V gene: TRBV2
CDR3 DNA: TGTGCCAGCAAAGCGGGAGGGGCTTTAGATACGCAGTATTTT
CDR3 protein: CASKAGGALDTQYF

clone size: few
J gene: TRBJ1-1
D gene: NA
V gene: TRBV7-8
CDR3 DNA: TGTGCCAGCAGCTTAAGGAAACTGAACACTGAAGCTTTCTTT
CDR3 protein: CASSLRKLNTEAFF

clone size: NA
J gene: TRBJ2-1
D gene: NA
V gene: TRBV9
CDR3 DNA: TGTGCCAGCAGCGTAGGGGGTCGGGGGTCCCGGGGCGGTGAGCAGTTCTTC
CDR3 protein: CASSVGGRGSRGGEQFF

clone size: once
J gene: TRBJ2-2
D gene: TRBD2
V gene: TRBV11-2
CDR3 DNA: TGTGCCAGCAGCTTAGATTCCGAGCGGGACAACACCGGGGAGCTGTTTTTT
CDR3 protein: CASSLDSERDNTGELFF

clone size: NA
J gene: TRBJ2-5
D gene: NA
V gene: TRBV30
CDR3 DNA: TGTGCCTGGAGTGTAGGACAAGAGACCCAGTACTTC
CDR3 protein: CAWSVGQETQYF

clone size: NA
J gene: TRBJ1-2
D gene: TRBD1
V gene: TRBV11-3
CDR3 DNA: TGTGCCAGCAGCCAACAGACAGGGGACGGCTACACCTTC
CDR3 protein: CASSQQTGDGYTF

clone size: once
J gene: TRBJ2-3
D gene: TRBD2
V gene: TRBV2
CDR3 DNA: TGTGCCAGCAGCCTTCGGGGACTAGCGGGAGAGGGGGATACGCAGTATTTT
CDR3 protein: CASSLRGLAGEGDTQYF

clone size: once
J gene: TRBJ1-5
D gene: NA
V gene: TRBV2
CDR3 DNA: TGTGCCAGCAGTATTACCAGGGACCAGCCCCAGCATTTT
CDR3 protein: CASSITRDQPQHF

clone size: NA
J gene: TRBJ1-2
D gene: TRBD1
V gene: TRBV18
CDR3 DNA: TGTGCCAGCTCACCACCGGGACAGCCTAATGGCTACACCTTC
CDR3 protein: CASSPPGQPNGYTF